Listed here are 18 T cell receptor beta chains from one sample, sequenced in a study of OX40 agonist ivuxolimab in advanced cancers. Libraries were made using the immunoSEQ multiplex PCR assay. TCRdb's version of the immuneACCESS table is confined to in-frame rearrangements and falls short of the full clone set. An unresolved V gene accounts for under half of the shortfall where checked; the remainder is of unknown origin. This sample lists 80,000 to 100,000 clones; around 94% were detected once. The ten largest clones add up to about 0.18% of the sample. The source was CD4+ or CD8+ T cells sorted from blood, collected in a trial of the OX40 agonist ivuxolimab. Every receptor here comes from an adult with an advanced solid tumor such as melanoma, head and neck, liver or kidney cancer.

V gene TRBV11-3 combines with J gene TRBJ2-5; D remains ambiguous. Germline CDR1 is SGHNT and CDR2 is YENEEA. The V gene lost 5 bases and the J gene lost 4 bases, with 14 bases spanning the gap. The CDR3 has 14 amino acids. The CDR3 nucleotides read TGTGCCAGCAGCCTCCGCGAAGGGCGAGAGACCCAGTACTTC. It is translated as CASSLREGRETQYF.

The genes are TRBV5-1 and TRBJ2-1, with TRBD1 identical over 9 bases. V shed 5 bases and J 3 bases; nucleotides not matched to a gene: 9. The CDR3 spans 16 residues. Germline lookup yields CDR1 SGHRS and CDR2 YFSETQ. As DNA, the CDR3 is TGCGCCAGCAGTCACACCGGGACAGGGATCTACAATGAGCAGTTCTTC. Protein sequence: CASSHTGTGIYNEQFF.

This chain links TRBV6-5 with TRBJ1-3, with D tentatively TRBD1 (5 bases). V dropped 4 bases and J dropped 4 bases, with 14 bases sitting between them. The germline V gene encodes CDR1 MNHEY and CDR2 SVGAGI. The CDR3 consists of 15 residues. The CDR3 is CASSLTGTEGNTIYF. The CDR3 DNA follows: TGTGCCAGCAGTTTAACCGGGACCGAGGGAAACACCATATATTTT.

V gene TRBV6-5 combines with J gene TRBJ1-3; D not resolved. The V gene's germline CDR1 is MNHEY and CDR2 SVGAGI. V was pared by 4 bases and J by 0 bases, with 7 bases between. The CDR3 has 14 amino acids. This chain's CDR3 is CASSSASSGNTIYF. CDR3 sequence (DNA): TGTGCCAGCAGTTCAGCTAGCTCTGGAAACACCATATATTTT.

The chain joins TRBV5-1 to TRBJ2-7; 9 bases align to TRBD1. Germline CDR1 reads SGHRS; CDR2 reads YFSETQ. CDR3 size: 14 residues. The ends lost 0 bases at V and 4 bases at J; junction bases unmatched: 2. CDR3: CASSLGDRVYEQYF. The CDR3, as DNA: TGCGCCAGCAGCTTGGGGGACAGGGTATACGAGCAGTACTTC. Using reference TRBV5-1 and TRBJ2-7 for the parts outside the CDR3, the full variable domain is KAGVTQTPRYLIKTRGQQVTLSCSPISGHRSVSWYQQTPGQGLQFLFEYFSETQRNKGNFPGRFSGRQFSNSRSEMNVSTLELGDSALYLCASSLGDRVYEQYFGPGTRLTVT.

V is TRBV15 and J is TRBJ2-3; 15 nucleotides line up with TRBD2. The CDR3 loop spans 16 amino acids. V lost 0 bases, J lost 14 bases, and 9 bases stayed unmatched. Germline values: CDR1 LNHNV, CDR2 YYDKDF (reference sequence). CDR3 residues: CATSRDRWTSGGEVYF. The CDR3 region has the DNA TGTGCCACCAGCAGAGATAGGTGGACTAGCGGGGGGGAAGTGTATTTT.

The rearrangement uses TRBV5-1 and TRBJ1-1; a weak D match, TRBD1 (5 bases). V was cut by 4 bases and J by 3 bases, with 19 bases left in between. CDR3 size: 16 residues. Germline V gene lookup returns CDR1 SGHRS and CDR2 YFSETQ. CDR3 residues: CASSPGGVPGDTEAFF. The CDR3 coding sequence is TGCGCCAGCAGCCCGGGGGGAGTCCCCGGGGACACTGAAGCTTTCTTT.

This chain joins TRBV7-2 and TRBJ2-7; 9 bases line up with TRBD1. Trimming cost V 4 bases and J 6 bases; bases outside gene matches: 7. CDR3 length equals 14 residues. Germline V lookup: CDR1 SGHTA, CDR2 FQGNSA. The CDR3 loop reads CASSSRTGELEQYF. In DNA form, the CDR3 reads TGTGCCAGCAGCTCACGGACAGGGGAGCTCGAGCAGTACTTC.

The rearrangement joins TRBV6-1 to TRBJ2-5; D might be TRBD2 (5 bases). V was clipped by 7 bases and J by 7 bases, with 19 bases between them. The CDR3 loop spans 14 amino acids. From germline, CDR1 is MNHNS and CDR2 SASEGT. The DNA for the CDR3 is TGTGCCAGCACTCCCCAGCGGCGGGTTGGGACCCAGTACTTC. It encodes CASTPQRRVGTQYF.

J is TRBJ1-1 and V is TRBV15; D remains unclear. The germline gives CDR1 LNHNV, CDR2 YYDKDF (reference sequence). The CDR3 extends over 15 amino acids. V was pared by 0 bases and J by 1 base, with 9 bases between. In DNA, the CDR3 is TGTGCCACCAGCAGAGATCTGGGAGGGAACACTGAAGCTTTCTTT. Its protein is CATSRDLGGNTEAFF.

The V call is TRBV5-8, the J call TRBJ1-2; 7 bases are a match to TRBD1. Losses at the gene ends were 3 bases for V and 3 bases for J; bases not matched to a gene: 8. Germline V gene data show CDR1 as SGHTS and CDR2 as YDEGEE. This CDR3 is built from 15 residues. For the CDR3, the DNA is TGTGCCAGCAGCTCGGGACAGACTTGGGACTATGGCTACACCTTC. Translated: CASSSGQTWDYGYTF.

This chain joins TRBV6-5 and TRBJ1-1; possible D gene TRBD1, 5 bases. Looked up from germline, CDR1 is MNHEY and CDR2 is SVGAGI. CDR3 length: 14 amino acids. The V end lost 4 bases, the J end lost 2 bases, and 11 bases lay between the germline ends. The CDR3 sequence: CASSFADSNTEAFF. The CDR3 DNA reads TGTGCCAGCAGTTTCGCAGACAGCAACACTGAAGCTTTCTTT.

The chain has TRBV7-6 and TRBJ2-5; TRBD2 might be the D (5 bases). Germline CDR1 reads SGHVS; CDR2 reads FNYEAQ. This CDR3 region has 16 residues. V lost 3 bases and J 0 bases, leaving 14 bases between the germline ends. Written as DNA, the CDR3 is TGTGCCAGCAGCTTTAACCCCGGGAACCACCAAGAGACCCAGTACTTC. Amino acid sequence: CASSFNPGNHQETQYF.

The CDR3 DNA reads TGTGCCAGCAGCTTTCGGACTAGCGGGGGGGCCGTTGAGACCCAGTACTTC. This sequence encodes CASSFRTSGGAVETQYF. This rearrangement joins TRBV13 to TRBJ2-5, with 15 bases lining up with TRBD2. Looked up from germline, CDR1 is PRHDT and CDR2 is FYEKMQ (reference sequence). V dropped 3 bases and J dropped 5; count of bases not matched to a gene: 7. The CDR3 has 17 residues.

CDR3 sequence (DNA): TGTGCCAGCAGTCCCCAGCCCCGGGGTGAAGCTTTCTTT. Translating gives CASSPQPRGEAFF. This chain connects TRBV6-1 to TRBJ1-1; D remains unclear. Germline V gives CDR1 MNHNS, CDR2 SASEGT. The CDR3 loop spans 13 amino acids. Trimming removed 5 bases at V and 7 bases at J, with 14 bases between.

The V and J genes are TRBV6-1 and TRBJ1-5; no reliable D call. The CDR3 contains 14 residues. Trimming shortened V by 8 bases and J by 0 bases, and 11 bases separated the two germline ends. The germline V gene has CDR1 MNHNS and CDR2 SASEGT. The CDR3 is CASLTATSNQPQHF. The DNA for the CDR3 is TGTGCCAGCCTCACAGCGACTAGCAATCAGCCCCAGCATTTT.

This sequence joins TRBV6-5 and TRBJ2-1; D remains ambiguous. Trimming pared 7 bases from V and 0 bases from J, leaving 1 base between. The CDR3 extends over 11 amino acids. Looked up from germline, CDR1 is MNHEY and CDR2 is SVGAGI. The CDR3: CASTSYNEQFF. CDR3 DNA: TGTGCCAGCACCTCCTACAATGAGCAGTTCTTC.

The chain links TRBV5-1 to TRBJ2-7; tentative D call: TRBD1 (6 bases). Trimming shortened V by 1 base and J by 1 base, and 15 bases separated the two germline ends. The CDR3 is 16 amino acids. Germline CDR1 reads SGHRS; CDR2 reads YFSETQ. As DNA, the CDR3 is TGCGCCAGCAGCTTGCAAGGACAGCGATATTCCTACGAGCAGTACTTC. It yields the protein CASSLQGQRYSYEQYF.